The present T cell receptor beta chain was sequenced within a study of T cell responses to AZD1222 COVID-19 vaccine. Study findings and constraints: Baseline seropositivity occurred in only 5 or 6 AZD1222 recipients. There were mostly white British donors and more females than males, and clonal diversity was possibly underestimated.

Only in-frame clones appear in the TCRdb table, and some are missing; sequencing was by immunoSEQ multiplex PCR. The data contain roughly 70,000 clones, approximately 80% of them singletons. The germline V gene encodes CDR1 GTSNPN and CDR2 SVGIG (reference sequence). This CDR3 region has 12 residues. The V end lost 6 bases, the J end lost 3 bases, and 10 bases lay between the germline ends. Comment on this clone: The antigen remains unidentified.

The sample in question was peripheral blood, obtained 28 days after the second AZD1222 dose. This receptor was identified in an adult who received the AZD1222 COVID-19 vaccine. The V call is TRBV30, the J call TRBJ2-3; D possibly corresponds to TRBD2 (6 bases). This chain's CDR3 is CACRDSTDTQYF. The CDR3 DNA sequence: TGTGCCTGCCGGGACTCAACAGATACGCAGTATTTT. The whole variable domain, remainder taken from reference TRBV30 and TRBJ2-3, is SQTIHQWPATLVQPVGSPLSLECTVEGTSNPNLYWYRQAAGRGLQLLFYSVGIGQISSEVPQNLSASRPQDRQFILSSKKLLLSDSGFYLCACRDSTDTQYFGPGTRLTVL.